The 12 T cell receptor gamma chains presented below share a single source sample, sequenced in a study of Vδ1+ human thymocytes. No cognate antigen is known for these TCRs. The template was reverse-transcribed extracted RNA. Pooled V-gene forward primers with one constant-region reverse primer generated the CDR3 amplicons by multiplex PCR. TCRdb re-called the multiplex PCR reads using CATT. The data hold approximately 25,000 gamma-chain clones, with about a fifth observed a single time. Overall study results and limits: Highly polyclonal TRG and TRD repertoires with Gaussian CDR3 length distributions appeared in thymus.

The sample consisted of Vdelta1+ gamma-delta thymocytes from the thymus. Subset noted: FACS-sorted CD3+ TCRalphabeta- TCRVdelta1+ TCRVdelta2- thymocytes. The receptors stem from a boy in the first two years of life who had congenital heart surgery.

In its sample, this clone was seen once. The chain couples TRGV9 to TRGJ1 or TRGJ2. V lost 1 base and J lost 3; bases outside the gene matches: 15. The CDR3 runs 17 residues. Germline V gene data show CDR1 as GITISATS and CDR2 as ISYDGTV (reference sequence). The CDR3 DNA sequence: TGTGCCTTGTGGGAGGTCGAGTTATGGGGGCCTTATTATAAGAAACTCTTT. Encoded protein: CALWEVELWGPYYKKLF.

This chain links TRGV5 with TRGJP1. The CDR3 has 20 amino acids. From germline, CDR1 is VINAFY and CDR2 YDVSNSKD. V was clipped by 0 bases and J by 0 bases; unmatched bases: 16. The CDR3 nucleotides are TGTGCCACCTGGGACAGGCTCAAATTCGGTTCGTATACCACTGGTTGGTTCAAGATATTT. This gives the protein CATWDRLKFGSYTTGWFKIF.

To note about this clone: Mismatch with germline at one junction end may stem from a read error. This sequence joins TRGV9 and TRGJP. The germline V gene has CDR1 GITISATS and CDR2 ISYDGTV (reference sequence). The CDR3 loop spans 17 amino acids. The CDR3 reads CALWEQARVLGKKNKVF. The CDR3 DNA reads as TGTGCCTTGTGGGAGCAAGCAAGAGTGTTGGGCAAAAAAAACAAGGTATTT.

Only a few counts were recorded for this clone. The sample holds other DNA sequences that translate to the same CDR3. The V gene is TRGV9, the J gene TRGJ1 or TRGJ2. With 0 bases clipped from V and 6 bases from J, the junction kept 5 bases outside the gene matches. Germline V gives CDR1 GITISATS, CDR2 ISYDGTV (reference sequence). The CDR3 spans 13 residues. Written as DNA, the CDR3 is TGTGCCTTGTGGGAGGTGCCCCGTTATAAGAAACTCTTT. Translated: CALWEVPRYKKLF.

Comments on this clone: A read error may be the cause here, since a much bigger clone is one base away. The V call is TRGV4, the J call TRGJ1 or TRGJ2. The junction had 6 bases not matched to a gene; V was cut back by 4 bases and J by 9 bases. The length of the CDR3 is 11 residues. Germline lookup yields CDR1 EGSTGY and CDR2 YDSYTSSV. The CDR3 is CATWEGRKKLF. The CDR3 nucleotides read TGTGCCACCTGGGAAGGGCGTAAGAAACTCTTT.

The chain recombines TRGV9 with TRGJ1 or TRGJ2. Germline V gene sequence: CDR1 GITISATS, CDR2 ISYDGTV (reference sequence). The CDR3 extends over 13 amino acids. V lost 5 bases, J lost 4 bases, and 8 bases stayed unmatched. CDR3 bases: TGTGCCTTGTGGGGCCGACCCTATTATAAGAAACTCTTT. Its translation: CALWGRPYYKKLF.

This clone showed up just a few times. The rearrangement joins TRGV9 to TRGJ1 or TRGJ2. Trimming removed 6 bases from V and 8 bases from J; junction bases left unmatched: 13. The CDR3 contains 13 residues. Germline V gene sequence: CDR1 GITISATS, CDR2 ISYDGTV (reference sequence). The CDR3 nucleotides read TGTGCCTTGTGGAACATGAGAGGCCATAAGAAACTCTTT. It codes for CALWNMRGHKKLF.

This clone has only a few counts. The rearrangement joins TRGV5 to TRGJ1 or TRGJ2. The V gene's germline CDR1 is VINAFY and CDR2 YDVSNSKD. The CDR3 extends over 12 amino acids. V lost 1 base and J lost 12; bases outside the gene matches: 9. The CDR3 coding sequence is TGTGCCACCTGGGACAGTACCCCCGGGAAACTCTTT. Amino acids: CATWDSTPGKLF.

The chain employs TRGV5 and TRGJP1. CDR3 length: 17 residues. Germline-derived CDR1 and CDR2 are VINAFY and YDVSNSKD. J gave up 0 bases and V 2 bases, and 9 bases lay outside the gene matches. CDR3 protein: CATWDNPLNTTGWFKIF. The CDR3, as DNA: TGTGCCACCTGGGACAACCCCCTGAATACCACTGGTTGGTTCAAGATATTT.

This clone occurred a few times. The sample holds other DNA sequences that translate to the same CDR3. The chain uses TRGV4 and TRGJ1 or TRGJ2. The CDR3 totals 12 residues. Germline CDR1 and CDR2: EGSTGY and YDSYTSSV. V gave up 0 bases and J gave up 9 bases; unmatched junction bases: 5. CDR3 region: CATWDGRGKKLF. The DNA of the CDR3 is TGTGCCACCTGGGATGGGCGGGGTAAGAAACTCTTT.

The V and J genes are TRGV5 and TRGJ1 or TRGJ2. Germline values: CDR1 VINAFY, CDR2 YDVSNSKD. Trimming cost V 10 bases and J 0 bases; bases outside gene matches: 3. The CDR3 loop spans 11 amino acids. The CDR3 DNA is TGTGCCACTGGGAATTATTATAAGAAACTCTTT. Its protein product is CATGNYYKKLF.

This clone has more than one count but fewer than ten. It may be a read error: a sequence one base away is much more abundant. Other DNA sequences in this specimen translate into the identical CDR3. V is TRGV9 and J is TRGJ1 or TRGJ2. The germline V gene has CDR1 GITISATS and CDR2 ISYDGTV (reference sequence). The CDR3 is made up of 11 amino acids. The CDR3 DNA reads TGTGCCTTGTGGGAGAATTACAAGAAACTCTTT. This translates into CALWENYKKLF.